The 7 T cell receptor beta chains in this list originate from one sample, sequenced in a study of CD8+ T cells in alopecia areata. cDNA serving as the sequencing template came from extracted, reverse transcribed RNA. Profiled with immunoSEQ multiplex PCR; TCRdb holds only in-frame clones, not every one. This sample yields around 160,000 clones, of which around 87% are seen a single time; roughly 16% belongs to the top ten. This material consisted of CD8+ T cells sorted from blood, taken at week 0. Receptors originate from a human donor with alopecia areata.

With respect to this clone: Other DNA sequences within the sample encode an identical CDR3. The CDR3 spells CASSLAASYEQYF. The CDR3 region has the DNA TGTGCCAGCAGCTTGGCAGCCTCCTACGAGCAGTACTTC. The V and J genes are TRBV5-4 and TRBJ2-7; the D is unclear. CDR1 and CDR2 (germline): SGHNT, YYREEE (reference sequence). Trimming pared 0 bases from V and 0 bases from J, leaving 4 bases between. CDR3 length equals 13 residues. Complete variable domain (other parts from reference TRBV5-4 and TRBJ2-7): ETGVTQSPTHLIKTRGQQVTLRCSSQSGHNTVSWYQQALGQGPQFIFQYYREEENGRGNFPPRFSGLQFPNYSSELNVNALELDDSALYLCASSLAASYEQYFGPGTRLTVT.

This clone came up once. The rearrangement links TRBV6-5 to TRBJ2-7; D unclear. V lost 1 base to trimming and J lost 6 bases, with 7 bases between them. Germline CDR1 reads MNHEY; CDR2 reads SVGAGI. The CDR3 is made up of 12 amino acids. CDR3 DNA sequence: TGTGCCAGCAGTTACTGGAACGGCGAGCAGTACTTC. Translation gives CASSYWNGEQYF.

The chain uses TRBV29-1 and TRBJ2-1; tentatively, D is TRBD2 (6 bases). The CDR3 length is 15 residues. Deletions cut 2 bases from V and 2 bases from J, with 13 bases between. The germline V gene has CDR1 SQVTM and CDR2 ANQGSEA. The CDR3 nucleotides are TGCAGCGTTGAACTCCCCAGCGGGCCCTACAATGAGCAGTTCTTC. Its protein is CSVELPSGPYNEQFF.

The chain has TRBV2 and TRBJ2-7; TRBD1 matches at 9 bases. Germline CDR1 reads SNHLY; CDR2 reads FYNNEI. The CDR3 loop spans 13 amino acids. Trimming took 7 bases from V and 3 from J; bases not matched to a gene: 4. CDR3 in amino acids: CASTGTGSYEQYF. The CDR3 bases are TGTGCCAGCACCGGGACAGGGAGCTACGAGCAGTACTTC.

In this sample, this clone turned up a few times. The genes are TRBV29-1 and TRBJ2-1; 9 bases are shared with TRBD2. The CDR3 extends over 18 amino acids. The germline CDR1 and CDR2 sequences are SQVTM and ANQGSEA. V gave up 0 bases and J gave up 6 bases; unmatched junction bases: 15. CDR3 bases: TGCAGCGTTGAAGATATAGCGGGAGAGAGATTGGTGTTCAATGAGCAGTTCTTC. It is translated as CSVEDIAGERLVFNEQFF.

The CDR3 sequence: CASSPRLAGYEQYF. The CDR3 region has the DNA TGTGCCAGCAGTCCACGACTAGCGGGGTACGAGCAGTACTTC. The chain recombines TRBV13 with TRBJ2-7; 11 bases match TRBD2. Germline lookup yields CDR1 PRHDT and CDR2 FYEKMQ (reference sequence). With 6 bases clipped from V and 4 bases from J, the junction kept 5 bases outside the gene matches. This CDR3 spans 14 amino acids.

The CDR3 nucleotides read TGCAGCGTCGTTCAGGAGGGAGCGGGGGTGTTCTTATTCCAAGAGACCCAGTACTTC. Its translation: CSVVQEGAGVFLFQETQYF. The chain has TRBV29-1 and TRBJ2-5; 8 positions agree with TRBD2. Trimming cost V 6 bases and J 1 base; bases outside gene matches: 22. This CDR3 region has 19 residues. The germline gives CDR1 SQVTM, CDR2 ANQGSEA.